This T cell receptor (beta chain) appears in the sequencing data of a study of cytotoxic CD8 clonotypes in ibrutinib-treated CLL. Overall study findings and caveats: Baseline clonality exceeded age-matched healthy donors and tracked circulating CD8+ T-cell counts.

Notes on this clone: The antigen remains undetermined.

Generated by immunoSEQ multiplex PCR, the TCRdb table keeps only in-frame clones and is missing some. The top ten hold 5.5% to 7% of the sample, which has about 40,000 clones, roughly two thirds seen once. For TCR beta libraries, 1.5 to 2 micrograms of genomic DNA were obtained from cryopreserved PBMCs. This CDR3 spans 18 amino acids. The germline gives CDR1 SGHDT, CDR2 YYEEEE. With V trimmed by 4 bases and J by 0 bases, 15 bases remained unmatched. V is TRBV5-6 and J is TRBJ1-1; 7 bases agree with TRBD1. This TCR was sampled from a human donor with chronic lymphocytic leukemia. The sequencing used PBMCs, collected at disease progression, from a patient treated with ibrutinib. Here the CDR3 reads CASSPRGTAPRMNTEAFF. CDR3 coding DNA: TGTGCCAGCAGCCCCCGGGGGACAGCCCCTCGGATGAACACTGAAGCTTTCTTT.